This paragraph reports one TCR beta chain. This sample was included in a study of control samples from healthy donors and cancer patients. Some clones are missing from TCRdb's copy, which holds only in-frame ones; the method was immunoSEQ multiplex PCR. Among 76,000 or so clones listed, around nine tenths were seen once. V lost 6 bases to trimming and J lost 5 bases, with 11 bases between them. The CDR3 is 13 amino acids. Sequences were obtained from PBMCs. This sequence was found in a woman between 50 and 59 years old with colorectal cancer. The rearrangement uses TRBV12-3 or TRBV12-4 and TRBJ2-1, with D unclear. The CDR3 sequence is CASSPVANNEQFF. In DNA form, the CDR3 reads TGTGCCAGCAGCCCCGTGGCAAACAATGAGCAGTTCTTC.